Given below is one T cell receptor beta chain in context. The antigen is undetermined. The data were obtained in a study of cytomegalovirus exposure and HLA in healthy donors. Study results and caveats: Most of the TCR beta V segments (in an earlier analysis) were productive either about 90% or about 30% of the time.

The germline gives CDR1 SGDLS, CDR2 YYNGEE. The CDR3 is 17 amino acids. The ends were cut back, 4 bases at V and 6 bases at J, with 22 bases in the middle. PCR involved 60 Vbeta and 13 Jbeta primers. Sequencing used immunoSEQ multiplex PCR; TCRdb keeps in-frame clones, though not all of them. The repertoire has 200,000 to 250,000 clones, approximately 78% of them found once; the top ten carry around 2.7%. Material for sequencing was PBMCs. The origin of this receptor is a middle-aged woman in good health and CMV-seronegative. V usage is TRBV9 and J usage is TRBJ2-2, with D tentatively TRBD1 (5 bases). The CDR3 DNA reads TGTGCCAGCAGCACCCGGACCAGGGTAGAACGTTCCGGGGAGCTGTTTTTT. Amino acids: CASSTRTRVERSGELFF.